A selection of T cell receptor beta chains follows, all from one sample in a study of T cells in Graves' hyperthyroidism and ophthalmopathy. TCRdb itself ran the multiplex PCR reads through MiXCR, one entry per CDR3 protein. The sample records about 760,000 distinct CDR3 sequences, 30% to 40% being singletons. Sequences were obtained from blood. The receptors were gathered from a woman aged 40 to 55 with Graves' hyperthyroidism. CDR3s include the opening cysteine and the closing phenylalanine or tryptophan. Each record gives: D gene, V gene, J gene, clone size, CDR3 DNA, CDR3 protein. The D gene is left open where the match is weak. Size tells how often a clone was seen (once, few, many) or the class of an expanded clone, and some rows leave it out.

>.|TRBV6-1|TRBJ2-7|few
TGTGCCAGCAGTGAAATTCTAGGCTACGAGCAGTACTTC
CASSEILGYEQYF
>TRBD1|TRBV12-3/TRBV12-4|TRBJ1-5|.
TGTGCCAGCAGTCCACGACAGGGGTCGGAGCAGCCCCAGCATTTT
CASSPRQGSEQPQHF
>.|TRBV9|TRBJ1-1|.
TGTGCCAGCAGCGTAGATTTCGGGGGGGGGCTCACTGAAGCTTTCTTT
CASSVDFGGGLTEAFF
>.|TRBV2|TRBJ1-3|many
TGTGCCAGCAGTGGGACCGTCTCGGGAAACACCATATATTTT
CASSGTVSGNTIYF
>.|TRBV20-1|TRBJ1-2|many
TGCAGTGCTTCGGCCGGGACCGGGAGAGGCTACACCTTC
CSASAGTGRGYTF
>.|TRBV6-5|TRBJ2-7|.
TGTGCCACCCAACTCCGGGGTTTGAGGGAGCAGTACTTC
CATQLRGLREQYF
>.|TRBV20-1|TRBJ1-2|many
TGCAGTGCTAGCCCGGGTGATAACTATGGTTACACCTTC
CSASPGDNYGYTF
>.|TRBV27|TRBJ1-2|.
TGTGCCAGCAGTTTCCGATTTAACTATGGCTACACCTTC
CASSFRFNYGYTF
>.|TRBV5-8|TRBJ1-2|.
TGTGCCAGCAGCATAACAGGGAACATTCCCTATGGCTACACCTTC
CASSITGNIPYGYTF
>.|TRBV5-6|TRBJ2-7|.
TGTGCCAGCAGCTCCTCTGACGAGGGGGCCTACGAGCAGTACTTC
CASSSSDEGAYEQYF
>TRBD1|TRBV10-3|TRBJ2-5|.
TGTGCCATCAGTGACGTCCGGGACAGCCAAGAGACCCAGTACTTC
CAISDVRDSQETQYF
>TRBD1|TRBV24-1|TRBJ1-1|once
TGTGCCACCAGCGATATCCAGGGGGCTGAAGCTTTCTTT
CATSDIQGAEAFF
>.|TRBV5-1|TRBJ1-2|many
TGCGCCAGCAGCTTGGGGACAGAAAGGGCAGCTAACTATGGCTACACCTTC
CASSLGTERAANYGYTF
>.|TRBV10-3|TRBJ2-2|.
TGTGCCAGCAGTTCGAGGCTGACCACGAACACCGGGGAGCTGTTTTTT
CASSSRLTTNTGELFF
>.|TRBV10-3|TRBJ1-5|.
TGTGCCATCACGGCAGGTTATGATCAGCCCCAGCATTTT
CAITAGYDQPQHF
>TRBD2|TRBV10-3|TRBJ2-7|.
TGTGCCAGCAGTTACTCCCGGGAGGGCCTATACGAGCAGTACTTC
CASSYSREGLYEQYF
>.|TRBV6-5|TRBJ1-1|many
TGTGCCAGCAGTTACTCTCAGGGTGGCACTGAAGCTTTCTTT
CASSYSQGGTEAFF
>.|TRBV24-1|TRBJ1-5|many
TGTGCCACCAGTGATTCCGGGGGCAGAGGTAGCAATCAGCCCCAGCATTTT
CATSDSGGRGSNQPQHF
>.|TRBV7-3|TRBJ1-6|many
TGTGCCAGTGCTAGGGACTCGGGGTTTATTTCACCCCTCCACTTT
CASARDSGFISPLHF
>.|TRBV3-1|TRBJ1-1|.
TGTGCCAGCAGCCACCAGCATGAAGCTTTCTTT
CASSHQHEAFF
>TRBD1|TRBV3-1|TRBJ1-1|.
TGTGCCAGCAGCCAAAATACAGGGGACGGATACACTGAAGCTTTCTTT
CASSQNTGDGYTEAFF
>TRBD2|TRBV7-9|TRBJ2-7|.
TGTGCCAGCAGCTTCGGGCGGGGGTTTTACGAGCAGTACTTC
CASSFGRGFYEQYF
>.|TRBV10-3|TRBJ2-1|.
TGTGCCATCAGTGAGGCCGGGGTTAAGGACAATGAGCAGTTCTTC
CAISEAGVKDNEQFF
>.|TRBV7-2|TRBJ1-5|.
TGTGCCAGCAGCTTAGAGGAGCAGCCCCAGCATTTT
CASSLEEQPQHF
>TRBD1|TRBV11-2|TRBJ1-1|many
TGTGCCAGCAGCTACAGGGGGCCGGAGGCTTTCTTT
CASSYRGPEAFF
>TRBD1|TRBV29-1|TRBJ1-6|.
TGTGCCAGCAGCTCAAGACAGGGTGGAAATTCACCCCTCCACTTT
CASSSRQGGNSPLHF
>.|TRBV6-5|TRBJ1-6|few
TGTGCCAGCAGTGTTGTGGTAAAGTCACCCCTCCACTTT
CASSVVVKSPLHF
>.|TRBV7-2|TRBJ1-3|once
TGTGCCAGCAGCTTTAAGAACTTGGGAATCGACGTCGCCTCTGGAAACACCATATATTTT
CASSFKNLGIDVASGNTIYF
>.|TRBV19|TRBJ1-5|many
.
CASTSDKYSNQPQHF
>.|TRBV25-1|TRBJ1-3|.
TGTGCCAGCAGGTCCGGACAGTCTTCAAACACCATATATTTT
CASRSGQSSNTIYF
>.|TRBV7-3|TRBJ2-2|many
TGTGCCAGCAGCCGGACACCTGACACCGGGGAGCTGTTTTTT
CASSRTPDTGELFF
>.|TRBV7-9|TRBJ1-3|few
TGTGCCAGCAGACGGGGGGCGCAAGGAAACACCATATATTTT
CASRRGAQGNTIYF
>TRBD1|TRBV29-1|TRBJ1-1|few
TGCAGCGTCGGGACAGGGGGGCTTGAAGCTTTCTTT
CSVGTGGLEAFF
>.|TRBV4-3|TRBJ1-2|.
TGCGCCAGCAGCCCAGCGACAGGTGGCGCTAACTATGGCTACACCTTC
CASSPATGGANYGYTF
>TRBD1|TRBV6-1|TRBJ2-3|.
TGTGCCAGCTACGACCCGGGACAGGGGGCAGATACGCAGTATTTT
CASYDPGQGADTQYF
>.|TRBV4-1|TRBJ2-6|.
TGCGCCAGCAATGGAGGGGGAAACTCTGGGGCCAACGTCCTGACTTTC
CASNGGGNSGANVLTF
>.|TRBV7-2|TRBJ1-3|many
TGTGCCAGCAGCTTAGCGGGCCGCCGGTTGGACACCATATATTTT
CASSLAGRRLDTIYF
>TRBD2|TRBV9|TRBJ2-5|.
TGTGCCAGCAGCCGCCGACTAGCGGGGAAGAGGACCCAGTACTTC
CASSRRLAGKRTQYF
>.|TRBV20-1|TRBJ2-5|many
TGCAGTGCTAGAGAGCAGTGGGGAAAAGAGACCCAGTACTTC
CSAREQWGKETQYF
>.|TRBV29-1|TRBJ2-1|.
TGCAGCGTTGATTGCGCGCGGAGGAGGGTGGGTAATGAGCAGTTCTTC
CSVDCARRRVGNEQFF
>.|TRBV7-9|TRBJ2-5|many
TGTGCCAGCAGGCACCAGGAGACCCAGTACTTC
CASRHQETQYF
>.|TRBV6-5|TRBJ1-6|.
TGTGCCAGCAGTTACGGCGACTTCTTGGGACGTTCACCCCTCCACTTT
CASSYGDFLGRSPLHF
>TRBD1|TRBV7-2|TRBJ2-7|many
TGTGCCAGCAGCTTAGCGGTTCAGGGGGCCTACGAGCAGTACTTC
CASSLAVQGAYEQYF
>.|TRBV7-2|TRBJ1-1|.
TGTGCCAGCAGCTTAGATCCCGAGAGTAATGTTTTCTTT
CASSLDPESNVFF
>TRBD1|TRBV10-3|TRBJ1-2|many
TGTGCCATCAGTGAGTACGTTAATCCGGGACAGTACTACACCTTC
CAISEYVNPGQYYTF
>.|TRBV19|TRBJ1-1|.
TGTGCCAGTACCCCAGAAGGGAGGTACACTGAAGCTTTCTTT
CASTPEGRYTEAFF
>.|TRBV6-5|TRBJ1-2|.
TGTGCCAGCAGTTACTCCTACTCGGGGTATACGTATGGCTACACCTTC
CASSYSYSGYTYGYTF
>TRBD1|TRBV7-2|TRBJ1-1|.
TGTGCCAGCAGCCCTCTTCGGGGTCGGACCGGGACAGTAAACACTGAAGCTTTCTTT
CASSPLRGRTGTVNTEAFF
>.|TRBV5-1|TRBJ1-2|.
TGCGCCAGCAGCTTGGATCCTGGGAATGGCTACACCTTC
CASSLDPGNGYTF
>.|TRBV19|TRBJ1-1|.
TGTGCCAGTATCCCCCCCGGAACGGTCGCTGAAGCTTTCTTT
CASIPPGTVAEAFF
>TRBD1|TRBV7-3|TRBJ1-2|.
TGTGCCAGCAGCCCTACAGGGGGCCCTTCTAACTATGGCTACACCTTC
CASSPTGGPSNYGYTF
>.|TRBV25-1|TRBJ1-1|few
TGTGCCAGCACCGCCCCATTCGGGGAGGGGGACACTGAAGCTTTCTTT
CASTAPFGEGDTEAFF
>.|TRBV11-2|TRBJ1-2|.
TGTGCCAGCTCACCACGGACAGTGGATGGCTACACCTTC
CASSPRTVDGYTF
>.|TRBV7-8|TRBJ1-5|few
TGTGCCAGCAGTGCCAGGGAACTCCTCAATCAGCCCCAGCATTTT
CASSARELLNQPQHF